The 28 T cell receptor beta chains presented below share a single source sample, sequenced in a study of blood T cell repertoires in COVID-19. The protocol was immunoSEQ multiplex PCR, while the TCRdb copy is restricted to in-frame clones and leaves out a portion. The table has 390,000 or so clones, 75% to 90% seen once. Sequencing was performed on PBMCs or T cells enriched from blood (not recorded which). These receptors all come from a woman aged 45 to 65 who had recovered from COVID-19.

The chain joins TRBV3-1 (or the pseudogene TRBV3-2) to TRBJ1-1; maybe TRBD1 (6 bases). From germline, CDR1 is LGHDT and CDR2 YNNKEL (reference sequence). V was pared by 0 bases and J by 1 base, with 15 bases between. There are 17 residues in the CDR3. The CDR3 sequence is CASSQEGRTEENTEAFF. The CDR3 DNA follows: TGTGCCAGCAGCCAAGAGGGCAGGACAGAAGAGAACACTGAAGCTTTCTTT.

The chain couples TRBV5-5 to TRBJ1-2; D perhaps matches TRBD1 (6 bases). CDR3 size: 18 residues. The germline CDR1 and CDR2 sequences are SGHKS and YYEKEE (reference sequence). The V and J ends lost 6 bases and 3 bases respectively, with 27 bases between them. The CDR3 sequence is CASNLIGLTLGAYYGYTF. The CDR3 region has the DNA TGTGCCAGCAACCTAATCGGCCTCACCCTGGGGGCCTACTATGGCTACACCTTC.

This clone was picked up a small number of times. V and J are TRBV5-1 and TRBJ1-1; D not resolved. Trimming shortened V by 0 bases and J by 12 bases, and 15 bases separated the two germline ends. CDR1 is SGHRS and CDR2 is YFSETQ in the germline V gene. The CDR3 consists of 13 residues. The CDR3 reads CASSLAGYSGSFF. In DNA form, the CDR3 reads TGCGCCAGCAGCTTGGCCGGGTACAGCGGGTCTTTCTTT.

This clone was seen a few times. The rearrangement links TRBV4-3 to TRBJ2-1, with TRBD2 matching 7 bases. Germline CDR1 reads LGHNA; CDR2 reads YSLEER. Trimming removed 1 base from V and 5 bases from J; junction bases left unmatched: 8. The CDR3 is 16 amino acids. The CDR3 nucleotides read TGCGCCAGCAGCCAAGTATGGACTAGAAGAGACAATGAGCAGTTCTTC. Translating gives CASSQVWTRRDNEQFF.

This rearrangement joins TRBV7-2 to TRBJ1-5, with a weak D call TRBD1 (5 bases). From germline, CDR1 is SGHTA and CDR2 FQGNSA. Trimming removed 5 bases at V and 0 bases at J, with 8 bases between. This CDR3 spans 14 amino acids. CDR3 coding DNA: TGTGCCAGCAGCCTCAGGGTTAGCAATCAGCCCCAGCATTTT. Its translation: CASSLRVSNQPQHF.

The chain employs TRBV10-3 and TRBJ1-5; 7 nucleotides match TRBD1. The germline V gene has CDR1 ENHRY and CDR2 SYGVKD. The trim removed 4 bases at V and 6 bases at J, leaving 6 bases unmatched. This CDR3 is 14 amino acids long. In nucleotides, the CDR3 is TGTGCCATCAGTGGACAGGGAGGCGGTCAGCCCCAGCATTTT. This codes for CAISGQGGGQPQHF.

Details on this clone: This same CDR3 is encoded by further DNA sequences in the sample. V is TRBV18 and J is TRBJ1-1; 9 nucleotides agree with TRBD1. V was clipped by 3 bases and J by 0 bases; unmatched bases: 5. Germline V gene sequence: CDR1 KGHSH, CDR2 LQKENI. The CDR3 spans 16 residues. The CDR3 DNA sequence: TGTGCCAGCTCACCCCTAGGGACAGGGATGAACACTGAAGCTTTCTTT. Protein: CASSPLGTGMNTEAFF.

J is TRBJ1-2 and V is TRBV7-2; perhaps TRBD1 as D (5 bases). CDR3 size: 14 residues. Trimming removed 1 base at V and 8 bases at J, with 14 bases between. Germline V CDR1 and CDR2: SGHTA, FQGNSA. CDR3 amino acids: CASSLGGASYGYTF. CDR3 nucleotides: TGTGCCAGCAGCTTAGGGGGCGCGAGTTACGGCTACACCTTC.

V usage is TRBV4-3 and J usage is TRBJ1-4, with D perhaps TRBD1 (5 bases). Germline V gene sequence: CDR1 LGHNA, CDR2 YSLEER. Trimming stripped 1 base from V and 10 bases from J, with 10 bases between. CDR3 length: 13 amino acids. CDR3 bases: TGCGCCAGCAGCCAAGCGCGGGGGGGAAAACTGTTTTTT. It yields the protein CASSQARGGKLFF.

This sequence joins TRBV4-1 and TRBJ2-7; D is perhaps TRBD2 (6 bases). V dropped 1 base and J dropped 4 bases, with 8 bases sitting between them. The germline V gene has CDR1 MGHRA and CDR2 YSYEKL. The CDR3 loop spans 13 amino acids. The CDR3 sequence is CASSQAGVYEQYF. The CDR3 bases are TGCGCCAGCAGCCAAGCGGGGGTGTACGAGCAGTACTTC.

This clone was detected a few times. J is TRBJ1-2 and V is TRBV20-1; D is ambiguous. Germline loops: CDR1 DFQATT, CDR2 SNEGSKA (reference sequence). V was cut by 1 base and J by 6 bases, with 6 bases left in between. This CDR3 contains 11 residues. CDR3 DNA: TGCAGTGCTAGAGCGGGGAATGGCTACACCTTC. This sequence encodes CSARAGNGYTF.

Only a few counts were recorded for this clone. V gene TRBV5-1 combines with J gene TRBJ2-5, with D possibly TRBD2 on 6 matching bases. The germline V gene has CDR1 SGHRS and CDR2 YFSETQ. The CDR3 has 16 residues. Trimming pared 2 bases from V and 4 bases from J, leaving 18 bases between. CDR3 coding DNA: TGCGCCAGCAGCTTATCAAAGGGAGTCGGGGGAGAGACCCAGTACTTC. This encodes CASSLSKGVGGETQYF.

The V call is TRBV5-1, the J call TRBJ2-5; TRBD2 aligns across 8 bases. The length of the CDR3 is 16 residues. Unmatched junction bases numbered 10, after V lost 6 bases and J lost 0 bases. The germline CDR1 and CDR2 sequences are SGHRS and YFSETQ. CDR3 loop: CASNLRTSGNQETQYF. CDR3 sequence (DNA): TGCGCCAGCAACCTTCGTACTAGCGGAAACCAAGAGACCCAGTACTTC.

The V and J genes are TRBV9 and TRBJ2-1; TRBD1 agrees at 10 bases. Germline V gives CDR1 SGDLS, CDR2 YYNGEE. Germline trimming cut 4 bases from V and 2 bases from J; bases unmatched to any gene: 12. The CDR3 contains 18 residues. The CDR3 is CASSQRGQGIGAYNEQFF. CDR3 sequence (DNA): TGTGCCAGCAGCCAGAGGGGACAGGGGATTGGTGCCTACAATGAGCAGTTCTTC.

This clone was detected only once. The V and J genes are TRBV27 and TRBJ2-3; 11 bases are a match to TRBD2. The trim removed 3 bases at V and 1 base at J, leaving 6 bases unmatched. CDR1 and CDR2 from the germline V gene are MNHEY and SMNVEV (reference sequence). CDR3 length: 17 amino acids. The CDR3 DNA sequence: TGTGCCAGCAGTTTCAGCGGGACTAGCGGCCGCACAGATACGCAGTATTTT. This sequence encodes CASSFSGTSGRTDTQYF.

The chain is built from TRBV7-9 and TRBJ1-2, with 7 positions matching TRBD1. Germline trimming cut 6 bases from V and 3 bases from J; bases unmatched to any gene: 7. The CDR3 spans 14 residues. Germline V gene data show CDR1 as SEHNR and CDR2 as FQNEAQ (reference sequence). CDR3 amino acids: CASRTTGIDYGYTF. Written as DNA, the CDR3 is TGTGCCAGCAGGACGACAGGGATTGACTATGGCTACACCTTC.

The chain employs TRBV4-1 and TRBJ1-2, with TRBD1 matching 10 bases. Trimming cost V 6 bases and J 6 bases; bases outside gene matches: 13. CDR3 length: 16 residues. Per the germline V gene, CDR1 is MGHRA and CDR2 is YSYEKL. This CDR3 is CASSKSGTGEYNGYTF. The CDR3 DNA reads as TGCGCCAGCAGTAAGAGTGGGACAGGGGAGTATAATGGCTACACCTTC.

The chain employs TRBV7-2 and TRBJ1-6; TRBD1 agrees at 7 bases. The CDR3 sequence is 15 residues long. With 5 bases clipped from V and 5 bases from J, the junction kept 6 bases outside the gene matches. Per the germline V gene, CDR1 is SGHTA and CDR2 is FQGNSA. CDR3: CASSGGTANNSPLHF. CDR3 DNA: TGTGCCAGCAGCGGGGGGACAGCCAATAATTCACCCCTCCACTTT. The full variable domain, with the rest looked up from reference TRBV7-2 and TRBJ1-6, is GAGVSQSPSNKVTEKGKDVELRCDPISGHTALYWYRQSLGQGLEFLIYFQGNSAPDKSGLPSDRFSAERTGGSVSTLTIQRTQQEDSAVYLCASSGGTANNSPLHFGNGTRLTVT.

V is TRBV4-3 and J is TRBJ2-7; 7 bases fit TRBD1. The ends lost 0 bases at V and 4 bases at J; junction bases unmatched: 21. Germline lookup yields CDR1 LGHNA and CDR2 YSLEER. This CDR3 is built from 20 residues. The CDR3 protein is CASSQDTGDRAVRLEYEQYF. The CDR3 nucleotides read TGCGCCAGCAGCCAAGACACGGGCGACAGGGCTGTTAGACTTGAATACGAGCAGTACTTC.

The chain recombines TRBV5-8 with TRBJ1-5, with 9 bases identical to TRBD1. The CDR3 loop spans 18 amino acids. The germline CDR1 and CDR2 sequences are SGHTS and YDEGEE. The trim removed 7 bases at V and 0 bases at J, leaving 14 bases unmatched. The CDR3 DNA reads TGTGCCAGCGCGATTCAGGGACAGGGACCATATAGCAATCAGCCCCAGCATTTT. Amino acid sequence: CASAIQGQGPYSNQPQHF.

A note on this clone: Other DNA variants within this sample encode the same CDR3. The chain carries TRBV5-1 and TRBJ2-7; D possibly corresponds to TRBD1 (6 bases). CDR3 size: 13 residues. The germline CDR1 and CDR2 sequences are SGHRS and YFSETQ. V lost 1 base and J lost 1, with 6 bases in between. CDR3 protein: CASSLQGSYEQYF. DNA of the CDR3: TGCGCCAGCAGCTTGCAGGGGTCCTACGAGCAGTACTTC.

J is TRBJ1-2 and V is TRBV4-3; D may be TRBD1 (6 bases). The CDR3 sequence is 16 residues long. V lost 0 bases, J lost 5 bases, and 16 bases lay in between. CDR1 and CDR2 (germline): LGHNA, YSLEER. The CDR3: CASSQDHRGGGYGYTF. The DNA for the CDR3 is TGCGCCAGCAGCCAAGACCACCGGGGGGGCGGATATGGCTACACCTTC.

The CDR3 loop reads CASSPGQSNQPQHF. As DNA, the CDR3 is TGTGCCAGCAGCCCTGGACAGAGTAATCAGCCCCAGCATTTT. This chain joins TRBV3-1 (or the pseudogene TRBV3-2) and TRBJ1-5, with D tentatively TRBD1 (6 bases). CDR1 LGHDT and CDR2 YNNKEL come from the germline V gene (reference sequence). V lost 4 bases, J lost 4 bases, and 11 bases lay in between. This CDR3 region has 14 residues.

The chain uses TRBV6-5 and TRBJ1-5; 8 bases agree with TRBD1. The germline V gene encodes CDR1 MNHEY and CDR2 SVGAGI. The CDR3 sequence is 15 residues long. V was pared by 6 bases and J by 7 bases, with 11 bases of the junction left unmatched. The CDR3 sequence: CASRTGQGPSQPQHF. The CDR3 DNA is TGTGCCAGCAGGACCGGACAGGGTCCAAGCCAGCCCCAGCATTTT.

Only a few counts were recorded for this clone. The V and J genes are TRBV2 and TRBJ1-2; maybe TRBD1 (5 bases). The CDR3 is 14 residues long. Germline-derived CDR1 and CDR2 are SNHLY and FYNNEI. Between the trimmed V and J ends, which lost 5 bases and 4 bases, there was a span of 14 bases. The CDR3 DNA reads TGTGCCAGCAGTCCTGCGGTGACAGTCTATGGCTACACCTTC. Protein sequence: CASSPAVTVYGYTF.

This sequence joins TRBV7-2 and TRBJ1-1; D is perhaps TRBD1 (5 bases). Germline CDR1 SGHTA, CDR2 FQGNSA. V lost 3 bases and J lost 0, with 11 bases in between. This CDR3 is 15 amino acids long. The CDR3 spells CASSFQGSVNTEAFF. The DNA for the CDR3 is TGTGCCAGCAGCTTCCAGGGCTCGGTGAACACTGAAGCTTTCTTT.

The chain joins TRBV6-5 to TRBJ1-1; D might be TRBD1 (6 bases). CDR3 length: 13 amino acids. From germline, CDR1 is MNHEY and CDR2 SVGAGI. Trimming left V 7 bases short and J 5 bases short, with 14 bases between. The chain's CDR3 is CASKTTGRTEAFF. For the CDR3, the DNA is TGTGCCAGCAAAACGACAGGTCGAACTGAAGCTTTCTTT.

This clone turned up a few times. This chain links TRBV5-5 with TRBJ1-5, with D possibly being TRBD1 (5 bases). CDR3 length: 14 residues. CDR1 SGHKS and CDR2 YYEKEE come from the germline V gene (reference sequence). Trimming took off 1 base at V and 3 bases at J, with 8 bases between the two ends. CDR3 loop: CASSLWGTNQPQHF. CDR3 in DNA: TGTGCCAGCAGCTTGTGGGGCACCAATCAGCCCCAGCATTTT.